Described below is a single T cell receptor (beta chain) sequence and its context. RNA, at about 0.5 to 1 ug, was reverse transcribed with random hexamers. TCRdb used MiXCR to reprocess the immunoSEQ multiplex PCR reads, holding one entry per CDR3 protein. The data contain about 110,000 distinct CDR3 sequences, approximately 93% of them seen just once; the ten biggest clones take up 0.4% to 0.5%. The sample originates from a study of CD8 T cells in Susac syndrome. Background on the study: At the time of blood draw, patients with Susac syndrome were therapy-naive, receiving corticosteroids, or receiving intravenous immunoglobulin alone.

Germline V lookup: CDR1 SGHVS, CDR2 FQNEAQ. The CDR3 runs 14 residues. Between the trimmed V and J ends, which lost 5 bases and 1 base, there was a span of 11 bases. The V gene is TRBV7-8, the J gene TRBJ1-1, with D possibly TRBD1 on 6 matching bases. This receptor was obtained from a human donor with Susac syndrome. What was sequenced was CD8+ T cells from PBMCs. In DNA form, the CDR3 reads TGTGCCAGCAGCCCCCCGGACAGGAACACTGAAGCTTTCTTT. Translating it yields CASSPPDRNTEAFF.